The 27 T cell receptor beta chains listed next were all sequenced from one sample in a study of T cells in Graves' hyperthyroidism and ophthalmopathy. Using RNA transcripts as the source, TCR beta CDR3 regions were amplified. TCR CDR3 underwent first-round RT-PCR with the HTBI primer set. TCRdb independently ran MiXCR on the multiplex PCR reads; one entry per CDR3 protein. Of 300,000 to 450,000 distinct CDR3 sequences in the sample, approximately 13% were seen once. Sequencing was done on a sample of blood. These receptor sequences come from a woman aged 55-69 years with Graves' hyperthyroidism.

The sample holds many counts of this clonotype. V is TRBV29-1 and J is TRBJ2-5; 9 nucleotides align to TRBD1. Germline V gives CDR1 SQVTM, CDR2 ANQGSEA. Trimming at V came to 6 bases and at J to 7 bases, leaving 6 bases not matched to a gene. This CDR3 is 12 amino acids long. The CDR3: CSVRQGDATQYF. The CDR3 DNA follows: TGCAGCGTGAGACAGGGGGATGCGACCCAGTACTTC.

Many counts were recorded for this clonotype. The gene calls are TRBV11-2 and TRBJ2-1; D gene unclear. The germline V gene has CDR1 SGHAT and CDR2 FQNNGV. The ends were cut back, 1 base at V and 7 bases at J, with 8 bases in the middle. The CDR3 is made up of 13 amino acids. CDR3 in amino acids: CASSLASLNEQFF. In nucleotides, the CDR3 is TGTGCCAGCAGCTTAGCGTCCCTAAATGAGCAGTTCTTC. The whole variable domain, filled in from reference TRBV11-2 and TRBJ2-1, reads EAGVAQSPRYKIIEKRQSVAFWCNPISGHATLYWYQQILGQGPKLLIQFQNNGVVDDSQLPKDRFSAERLKGVDSTLKIQPAKLEDSAVYLCASSLASLNEQFFGPGTRLTVL.

This clonotype was counted ten times or more. The V gene is TRBV11-2, the J gene TRBJ2-1; D perhaps matches TRBD2 (5 bases). Germline CDR1 reads SGHAT; CDR2 reads FQNNGV. Trimming left V 0 bases short and J 0 bases short, with 9 bases between. The CDR3 is made up of 16 amino acids. CDR3 sequence reads: CASSLERVSSYNEQFF. The CDR3 coding sequence is TGTGCCAGCAGCTTAGAGCGGGTCAGCTCCTACAATGAGCAGTTCTTC.

This clonotype was seen at least ten times. V usage is TRBV27 and J usage is TRBJ2-3; D unresolved. Per the germline V gene, CDR1 is MNHEY and CDR2 is SMNVEV (reference sequence). This CDR3 contains 11 residues. Trimming stripped 4 bases from V and 4 bases from J, with 3 bases between. CDR3 sequence (DNA): TGTGCCAGCAGTTCAGCAGATACGCAGTATTTT. This translates into CASSSADTQYF.

This clonotype was counted between two and nine times. An end of the junction does not agree with germline; a read error may underlie this. The chain carries TRBV4-1 and TRBJ2-7; D call uncertain. The CDR3 loop spans 12 amino acids. Germline CDR1 reads MGHRA; CDR2 reads YSYEKL. The CDR3 loop is CASSPGAHEQYF. DNA of the CDR3: TGCGCCAGTAGCCCAGGCGCCCACGAGCAGTACTTC.

V and J are TRBV30 and TRBJ1-2; maybe TRBD1 (6 bases). Trimming removed 0 bases at V and 4 bases at J, with 15 bases between. Germline-derived CDR1 and CDR2 are GTSNPN and SVGIG (reference sequence). The CDR3 spans 15 residues. CDR3: CAWSVQGNTPYGYTF. CDR3 sequence (DNA): TGTGCCTGGAGTGTCCAGGGGAACACCCCCTATGGCTACACCTTC.

The sample holds many counts of this clonotype. The rearrangement links TRBV6-1 to TRBJ2-7; tentatively, D is TRBD1 (5 bases). This CDR3 comprises 15 residues. The V end lost 0 bases, the J end lost 2 bases, and 11 bases lay between the germline ends. Germline lookup yields CDR1 MNHNS and CDR2 SASEGT. CDR3 nucleotides: TGTGCCAGCAGTGAAGCTGGACAACCCCCCTACGAGCAGTACTTC. Its translation: CASSEAGQPPYEQYF.

This clonotype occurred many times. The rearrangement links TRBV20-1 to TRBJ2-1; D ambiguous. This CDR3 spans 14 amino acids. Trimming removed 6 bases from V and 6 bases from J, with 18 bases in between. The germline gives CDR1 DFQATT, CDR2 SNEGSKA (reference sequence). The CDR3 here is CSAKGSALANEQFF. The CDR3 region has the DNA TGCAGTGCCAAAGGGTCAGCTCTGGCCAATGAGCAGTTCTTC.

Only a few counts were recorded for this clonotype. The chain has TRBV7-9 and TRBJ2-1; 13 nucleotides align to TRBD2. The germline CDR1 and CDR2 sequences are SEHNR and FQNEAQ (reference sequence). The CDR3 has 21 amino acids. V lost 5 bases, J lost 0 bases, and 16 bases stayed unmatched. The CDR3 loop reads CASSLGFPGLAGKSSYNEQFF. The CDR3 DNA reads TGTGCCAGCAGCCTGGGGTTTCCGGGACTAGCGGGGAAAAGCTCCTACAATGAGCAGTTCTTC.

This clonotype was seen a handful of times. V usage is TRBV7-4 and J usage is TRBJ1-5; D not certain. CDR3 length equals 13 residues. With 8 bases removed from V and 0 bases from J, the gap between germline ends came to 8 bases. CDR1 is SGHVT, CDR2 SQSDAQ, per germline. The CDR3 sequence is CASDEYSNQPQHF. In DNA, the CDR3 is TGTGCCAGCGACGAGTATAGCAATCAGCCCCAGCATTTT.

The sample holds many counts of this clonotype. J is TRBJ2-3 and V is TRBV7-6; the match to TRBD2 covers 7 bases. This CDR3 is 16 amino acids long. With V trimmed by 5 bases and J by 5 bases, 13 bases remained unmatched. Germline CDR1 and CDR2: SGHVS and FNYEAQ. CDR3 coding DNA: TGTGCCAGCAGCCCTAGTTTGGGGAGGGCCGTAGATACGCAGTATTTT. Protein product: CASSPSLGRAVDTQYF.

In this sample, this clonotype turned up a few times. V usage is TRBV5-1 and J usage is TRBJ1-4; TRBD1 aligns across 7 bases. The CDR3 spans 15 residues. Germline-derived CDR1 and CDR2 are SGHRS and YFSETQ. The J segment lost 5 bases and the V segment lost 3 bases, leaving 7 bases of the junction unmatched. The CDR3 sequence is CASSSMTGQNEKLFF. The CDR3 DNA is TGCGCCAGCAGCTCCATGACAGGGCAAAATGAAAAACTGTTTTTT.

The genes are TRBV19 and TRBJ2-1, with D maybe TRBD2 (6 bases). From germline, CDR1 is LNHDA and CDR2 SQIVND (reference sequence). The CDR3 is 13 residues long. V gave up 5 bases and J gave up 10 bases, with 15 bases separating them. The CDR3: CASSSPLAREQFF. The CDR3 DNA follows: TGTGCCAGTAGTTCCCCTCTAGCGCGCGAGCAGTTCTTC.

The chain joins TRBV10-3 to TRBJ2-5; a possible D gene is TRBD1 (6 bases). The CDR3 spans 15 residues. From germline, CDR1 is ENHRY and CDR2 SYGVKD. The V end was cut by 6 bases, the J end by 0 bases, with 14 bases between. The CDR3 DNA sequence: TGTGCCATCAGGAGAACGGACAGCAACCAAGAGACCCAGTACTTC. It encodes CAIRRTDSNQETQYF.

This clonotype showed up just a few times. The chain has TRBV6-1 and TRBJ2-1; no clear D gene. CDR1 and CDR2 (germline): MNHNS, SASEGT. V lost 6 bases and J 4 bases, leaving 19 bases between the germline ends. The CDR3 sequence is 16 residues long. In DNA form, the CDR3 reads TGTGCCAGCAGGAACCCGACTGATTATCAGTACAATGAGCAGTTCTTC. It specifies CASRNPTDYQYNEQFF.

This clonotype was seen many times. The genes are TRBV6-2 or TRBV6-3 and TRBJ2-1, with 10 bases fitting TRBD1. From germline, CDR1 is MNHEY and CDR2 SVGEGT. The CDR3 extends over 15 amino acids. V was pared by 5 bases and J by 3 bases, with 4 bases of the junction left unmatched. In DNA form, the CDR3 reads TGTGCCAGCAGTGAGACAGGGGGCAGCTACAATGAGCAGTTCTTC. It codes for CASSETGGSYNEQFF.

This clonotype occurred a few times. The chain couples TRBV5-5 to TRBJ2-7; D ambiguous. Trimming removed 3 bases at V and 4 bases at J, with 14 bases between. The CDR3 length is 14 residues. The germline V gene encodes CDR1 SGHKS and CDR2 YYEKEE (reference sequence). The CDR3 sequence is CASSSGLMRYEQYF. CDR3 nucleotides: TGTGCCAGCAGCTCCGGATTAATGAGATACGAGCAGTACTTC.

This clonotype was detected only a few times. V gene TRBV20-1 combines with J gene TRBJ2-1; TRBD2 matches at 12 bases. The CDR3 covers 18 residues. V was pared by 0 bases and J by 8 bases, with 14 bases of the junction left unmatched. Per the germline V gene, CDR1 is DFQATT and CDR2 is SNEGSKA (reference sequence). The CDR3 is CSARDLGLAGGLGDEQFF. DNA of the CDR3: TGCAGTGCTAGAGATCTCGGGCTAGCGGGAGGGTTAGGCGATGAGCAGTTCTTC.

This clonotype was detected a few times. The V and J genes are TRBV12-3 or TRBV12-4 and TRBJ2-1; 9 nucleotides match TRBD2. The CDR3 has 15 amino acids. V dropped 4 bases and J dropped 5; count of bases not matched to a gene: 6. CDR3 nucleotides: TGTGCCAGCAGTTGGGCGGGAGGGCCCCACAATGAGCAGTTCTTC. Amino acid sequence: CASSWAGGPHNEQFF.

This clonotype was recorded at least ten times. The chain combines TRBV18 with TRBJ1-1; no clear D gene. Germline CDR1 KGHSH, CDR2 LQKENI. Trimming took off 4 bases at V and 1 base at J, with 10 bases between the two ends. CDR3 size: 14 residues. The CDR3 coding sequence is TGTGCCAGCTCACTAAGTACCAGGAACACTGAAGCTTTCTTT. Translation gives CASSLSTRNTEAFF.

This clonotype was found many times. The chain couples TRBV15 to TRBJ2-5, with TRBD1 matching 9 bases. The CDR3 has 16 amino acids. The J segment lost 5 bases and the V segment lost 3 bases, leaving 10 bases of the junction unmatched. Germline loops: CDR1 LNHNV, CDR2 YYDKDF (reference sequence). The CDR3 region has the DNA TGTGCCACCAGCAGGGCTTTGGGACAGGGTTACGAGACCCAGTACTTC. Translated: CATSRALGQGYETQYF.

The count of this clonotype is one. Given a much more abundant clone one base away, this may be a read error. The chain uses TRBV20-1 and TRBJ1-5; weak D call: TRBD1 (6 bases). Trimming stripped 7 bases from V and 3 bases from J, with 16 bases between. The CDR3 is 14 amino acids. The germline V gene encodes CDR1 DFQATT and CDR2 SNEGSKA (reference sequence). The CDR3 sequence is CSVGAQVLNQPQHF. The CDR3 coding sequence is TGCAGTGTGGGGGCACAGGTGCTCAATCAGCCCCAGCATTTT.

This clonotype showed up just a few times. The V and J genes are TRBV5-5 and TRBJ2-1; 14 bases match TRBD2. CDR3 length equals 15 residues. Germline V gene sequence: CDR1 SGHKS, CDR2 YYEKEE (reference sequence). Trimming cost V 6 bases and J 6 bases; bases outside gene matches: 5. CDR3: CASTPGLAGGNEQFF. The CDR3 DNA is TGTGCCAGCACCCCCGGACTAGCGGGAGGCAATGAGCAGTTCTTC. Full variable domain (rest looked up from reference TRBV5-5 and TRBJ2-1): DAGVTQSPTHLIKTRGQQVTLRCSPISGHKSVSWYQQVLGQGPQFIFQYYEKEERGRGNFPDRFSARQFPNYSSELNVNALLLGDSALYLCASTPGLAGGNEQFFGPGTRLTVL.

The sample holds a few counts of this clonotype. This chain links TRBV12-3 or TRBV12-4 with TRBJ2-6, with a tentative D call TRBD1 (5 bases). The CDR3 is 17 residues long. Trimming cost V 2 bases and J 5 bases, with 16 bases left between them. The CDR3 bases are TGTGCCAGCAGTTTAAGGGGCCTGACTGATAGGGCCAACGTCCTGACTTTC. This translates into CASSLRGLTDRANVLTF.

The chain carries TRBV6-5 and TRBJ2-5; 8 bases match TRBD2. Germline trimming cut 0 bases from V and 4 bases from J; bases unmatched to any gene: 10. The germline V gene encodes CDR1 MNHEY and CDR2 SVGAGI. The length of the CDR3 is 17 residues. CDR3 sequence: CASSYSPRVAGRETQYF. CDR3 DNA: TGTGCCAGCAGTTACTCCCCAAGGGTAGCGGGAAGAGAGACCCAGTACTTC.

This clonotype was detected only a few times. This chain uses TRBV6-1 with TRBJ2-2; 7 bases line up with TRBD2. This CDR3 is 12 amino acids long. The V segment lost 6 bases and the J segment 6 bases; nucleotides outside the gene matches: 1. Germline CDR1 reads MNHNS; CDR2 reads SASEGT. CDR3 amino acids: CASRGGSGELFF. The CDR3 DNA follows: TGTGCCAGCAGGGGGGGGTCCGGGGAGCTGTTTTTT.

Many counts were recorded for this clonotype. V is TRBV11-2 and J is TRBJ2-7; TRBD2 matches 14 bases. The CDR3 length is 17 residues. V gave up 5 bases and J gave up 7 bases; unmatched junction bases: 13. Per the germline V gene, CDR1 is SGHAT and CDR2 is FQNNGV. The CDR3 coding sequence is TGTGCCAGCAGCCTACGCGCCGGGACTAGCGGGAGTAGAGAGCAGTACTTC. As protein: CASSLRAGTSGSREQYF.